Shown below are 18 T cell receptor beta chains from a single sample sequenced in a study of T cells expressing NK-cell markers. TCRdb re-called the 5' RACE reads, yielding one record per CDR3 amino acid sequence without DNA. This sample's table has 300,000 to 500,000 distinct CDR3 sequences. The sample comprised blood T cells: a sorted CD56 or NKG2C T cell subset, CD4+ or CD8+ T cells, or bulk PBMC T cells (not recorded which). All receptors derive from a woman in her 50s in good health.

The chain uses TRBV5-1 and TRBJ2-5; the D gene TCRdb calls, TRBD2, cannot be checked with no DNA. This CDR3 comprises 14 residues. CDR1 is SGHRS, CDR2 YFSETQ, per germline. The CDR3 loop reads CASSSGRDQETQYF.

This chain links TRBV5-1 with TRBJ1-1; without DNA, the TCRdb call of TRBD1 cannot be checked. This CDR3 region has 15 residues. Germline assignment: CDR1 SGHRS and CDR2 YFSETQ. The CDR3 region is CASRPVAGGSTEAFF.

The chain has TRBV28 and TRBJ2-7; TCRdb picks TRBD2, but there is no DNA to check that call. The germline V gene encodes CDR1 MDHEN and CDR2 SYDVKM. This CDR3 has 16 residues. The CDR3: CASSSLWGEGQYEQYF.

The V call is TRBV4-2, the J call TRBJ1-2; TCRdb's D call of TRBD1 is untestable without DNA. Looked up from germline, CDR1 is LGHNA and CDR2 is YNFKEQ. CDR3 length: 12 amino acids. Here the CDR3 reads CASSQPGWGYTF.

J is TRBJ1-6 and V is TRBV3-1; no DNA is available, so the TRBD1 call from TCRdb remains unchecked. This CDR3 is 16 amino acids long. Per germline, CDR1 LGHDT and CDR2 YNNKEL (reference sequence). CDR3 in amino acids: CASSQVPGGYNSPLHF.

The rearrangement uses TRBV14 and TRBJ2-3. This CDR3 is built from 13 residues. The germline V gene encodes CDR1 SGHDN and CDR2 FVKESK. CDR3 protein: CASSQRRADTQYF. The full variable domain, with the rest looked up from reference TRBV14 and TRBJ2-3, is EAGVTQFPSHSVIEKGQTVTLRCDPISGHDNLYWYRRVMGKEIKFLLHFVKESKQDESGMPNNRFLAERTGGTYSTLKVQPAELEDSGVYFCASSQRRADTQYFGPGTRLTVL.

CDR3 sequence: CASSWASSYEQYF. The chain combines TRBV6-5 with TRBJ2-7. The CDR3 consists of 13 residues. In germline, CDR1 is MNHEY, CDR2 SVGAGI.

The V call is TRBV20-1, the J call TRBJ2-1. The germline V gene encodes CDR1 DFQATT and CDR2 SNEGSKA (reference sequence). CDR3 length: 13 amino acids. CDR3 in amino acids: CSARDFSLPEQFF.

The gene calls are TRBV11-2 and TRBJ2-7. This CDR3 comprises 12 residues. In germline, CDR1 is SGHAT, CDR2 FQNNGV. This chain's CDR3 is CASSQGAYEQYF.

The chain has TRBV12-3 or TRBV12-4 and TRBJ2-7; TCRdb gives TRBD1 as the D gene, but with no DNA this cannot be confirmed. The CDR3 has 13 residues. This chain's CDR3 is CASSTTGFNEQYF.

This chain joins TRBV29-1 and TRBJ1-1; the TRBD1 assignment by TCRdb is unverifiable without DNA. The CDR3 has 14 amino acids. In germline, CDR1 is SQVTM, CDR2 ANQGSEA. The CDR3 sequence is CSVVGTAKNTEAFF.

The CDR3 spells CASSRTYSETFSYEQYF. The V call is TRBV3-1, the J call TRBJ2-7. Germline assignment: CDR1 LGHDT and CDR2 YNNKEL (reference sequence). This CDR3 spans 17 amino acids.

V gene TRBV29-1 combines with J gene TRBJ2-1; TCRdb lists TRBD2, though no DNA is available to test this call. Germline lookup yields CDR1 SQVTM and CDR2 ANQGSEA. CDR3 length: 14 amino acids. The chain's CDR3 is CSVVPNRGSDEQFF.

This sequence joins TRBV5-1 and TRBJ2-1; the TRBD1 assignment by TCRdb is unverifiable without DNA. The CDR3 covers 14 residues. Germline loops: CDR1 SGHRS, CDR2 YFSETQ. CDR3 protein: CASSYGQGRNEQFF.

This sequence joins TRBV6-5 and TRBJ1-2; no DNA is available, so the TRBD1 call from TCRdb remains unchecked. Germline assignment: CDR1 MNHEY and CDR2 SVGAGI. This CDR3 is 13 amino acids long. CDR3 amino acids: CASSGVTGYGYTF.

The chain joins TRBV28 to TRBJ2-4. CDR3 length: 13 amino acids. Germline-derived CDR1 and CDR2 are MDHEN and SYDVKM. CDR3 loop: CASRTEAKNIQYF.

CDR3 region: CASPNLAGVNEQFF. The chain recombines TRBV2 with TRBJ2-1; TCRdb's D call, TRBD2, is unchecked because there is no DNA. This CDR3 region has 14 residues. Germline V gives CDR1 SNHLY, CDR2 FYNNEI.

This chain uses TRBV28 with TRBJ1-6; the TRBD1 assignment by TCRdb is unverifiable without DNA. From germline, CDR1 is MDHEN and CDR2 SYDVKM. This CDR3 is 13 amino acids long. The CDR3 spells CASTGPYNSPLHF.